This T cell receptor (beta chain) was identified during a study of T cell responses to AZD1222 COVID-19 vaccine. The CDR3 consists of 14 residues. Germline CDR1 is SGHTA and CDR2 is FQGNSA. Between the trimmed V and J ends, which lost 5 bases and 11 bases, there was a span of 18 bases. Overall study results and limits: Among AZD1222 vaccinees, only six were seropositive at baseline.

Notes on this clone: What it recognizes is unknown.

Method: immunoSEQ multiplex PCR; TCRdb's copy keeps in-frame clones and lacks some. The sample contains about 150,000 clones, 70% to 90% of which appear only once. This chain links TRBV7-2 with TRBJ2-2, with D perhaps TRBD1 or TRBD2 (5 bases each). The sample in question was peripheral blood, obtained after recovery from COVID-19. The TCR was taken from an adult who had recovered from COVID-19. The CDR3 loop reads CASSAWDVSSELFF. CDR3 sequence (DNA): TGTGCCAGCAGCGCGTGGGACGTCTCCAGTGAGCTGTTTTTT.